Following are 27 T cell receptor beta chains from one sample sequenced in a study of T cells in localized non-small cell lung cancer (dated by TCRdb to about 2020). The library was made by the immunoSEQ multiplex PCR assay. The table comes from immuneACCESS by way of TCRdb, which keeps in-frame sequences with V and J called. Part of the clones is missing from these tables; in studies checked, under half for an unresolved V gene and the rest for unknown reasons. This sample gives 2,500 to 3,000 clones in total; approximately 30% of them show up just once. Of the sample, over 9% falls within the top ten clones. The sequencing here drew on lung tumor tissue, taken before any cancer treatment. All receptors come from a woman aged 35 to 69 with stage I lung adenocarcinoma.

The chain has TRBV6-8 and TRBJ2-6, with 9 positions matching TRBD2. J lost 0 bases, V lost 10 bases, and 13 bases had no gene match. CDR1 and CDR2 (germline): MNHGY, SAAAGT. This CDR3 comprises 18 residues. The CDR3: CAISSSSGTVSGANVLTF. CDR3 coding DNA: TGTGCCATCAGCTCCTCTAGCGGGACCGTCTCTGGGGCCAACGTCCTGACTTTC.

The table lists this clone with a few counts. The chain couples TRBV5-1 to TRBJ2-5, with 8 bases fitting TRBD2. Germline V gene lookup returns CDR1 SGHRS and CDR2 YFSETQ. The CDR3 runs 17 residues. The junction had 12 bases not matched to a gene; V was cut back by 4 bases and J by 1 base. DNA for the CDR3: TGCGCCAGCAGCACGGGACTAGTGAATGGACCCCAAGAGACCCAGTACTTC. Amino acids: CASSTGLVNGPQETQYF.

The chain has TRBV1 and TRBJ2-2. TRBV1 is a pseudogene. The CDR3 is made up of 17 amino acids. CDR3 loop: CASSLGPDIANTGELFF. Here the CDR3 DNA reads TGCGCCAGCAGCCTCGGGCCGGATATCGCGAACACCGGGGAGCTGTTTTTT.

V usage is TRBV18 and J usage is TRBJ2-1, with 9 bases identical to TRBD2. The CDR3 contains 14 residues. Unmatched junction bases numbered 1, after V lost 2 bases and J lost 5 bases. The V gene's germline CDR1 is KGHSH and CDR2 LQKENI. The CDR3 bases are TGTGCCAGCTCACCAACTAGCGGGCACAATGAGCAGTTCTTC. Protein sequence: CASSPTSGHNEQFF.

This clone has a handful of counts. The rearrangement joins TRBV6-8 to TRBJ2-7; TRBD2 matches 12 bases. This CDR3 is 16 amino acids long. Trimming removed 4 bases from V and 1 base from J; junction bases left unmatched: 5. CDR1 is MNHGY and CDR2 is SAAAGT in the germline V gene. CDR3 bases: TGTGCCAGCAGTTCGGGACTAGCGGGCGCTTCCTACGAGCAGTACTTC. It codes for CASSSGLAGASYEQYF.

This clone occurred a few times. For the CDR3, the DNA is TGTGCCAGCAGCCCTGGTGCAGGGATGTCCTACGAGCAGTACTTC. Its translation is CASSPGAGMSYEQYF. The V gene is TRBV11-3, the J gene TRBJ2-7, with D possibly being TRBD1 (5 bases). The V gene's germline CDR1 is SGHNT and CDR2 YENEEA. The CDR3 covers 15 residues. V lost 5 bases and J lost 1, with 15 bases in between. The full variable domain, completed using reference TRBV11-3 and TRBJ2-7, is EAGVVQSPRYKIIEKKQPVAFWCNPISGHNTLYWYLQNLGQGPELLIRYENEEAVDDSQLPKDRFSAERLKGVDSTLKIQPAELGDSAVYLCASSPGAGMSYEQYFGPGTRLTVT.

There are a few counts of this clone. V and J are TRBV7-5 and TRBJ1-4; TRBD1 is the table's D call and was not checked against the DNA. TRBV7-5 is described as a pseudogene. This CDR3 has 17 residues. The CDR3 reads CASSLGGHITTNEKLFF. DNA of the CDR3: TGTGCCAGCAGCTTGGGTGGGCACATAACAACTAATGAAAAACTGTTTTTT.

The chain links TRBV19 to TRBJ2-7, with D unclear. Germline V gives CDR1 LNHDA, CDR2 SQIVND (reference sequence). Deletions cut 3 bases from V and 0 bases from J, with 9 bases between. The CDR3 totals 14 residues. For the CDR3, the DNA is TGTGCCAGTAGTATCCTTCTTGGCTCCTACGAGCAGTACTTC. Residues: CASSILLGSYEQYF.

This clone appeared a few times. The chain couples TRBV9 to TRBJ2-7; the match to TRBD2 covers 9 bases. The CDR3 is 16 residues long. Looked up from germline, CDR1 is SGDLS and CDR2 is YYNGEE. J gave up 6 bases and V 3 bases, and 13 bases lay outside the gene matches. The CDR3 here is CASSGLREGSSLEQYF. The DNA of the CDR3 is TGTGCCAGCAGCGGTTTGCGGGAGGGATCCTCCCTCGAGCAGTACTTC.

The chain has TRBV7-1 and TRBJ2-1; TRBD1 agrees at 7 bases. TRBV7-1 is an open reading frame whose function is uncertain. The CDR3 length is 17 residues. V gave up 4 bases and J gave up 0 bases; unmatched junction bases: 9. The CDR3 here is CASSFGNRGGSYNEQFF. The CDR3 DNA sequence: TGTGCCAGCAGCTTCGGAAACAGGGGCGGCTCCTACAATGAGCAGTTCTTC.

The rearrangement joins TRBV6-8 to TRBJ2-2; the match to TRBD2 covers 12 bases. Germline V gene data show CDR1 as MNHGY and CDR2 as SAAAGT. Trimming at V came to 6 bases and at J to 3 bases, leaving 2 bases not matched to a gene. The CDR3 has 15 amino acids. In nucleotides, the CDR3 is TGTGCCAGCAGGCTAGCGGGAGGGTACACCGGGGAGCTGTTTTTT. This encodes CASRLAGGYTGELFF.

This clone was seen a few times. The chain carries TRBV18 and TRBJ2-1; D possibly matches TRBD1 or TRBD2 (5 bases each). CDR3 size: 15 residues. Per the germline V gene, CDR1 is KGHSH and CDR2 is LQKENI. Trimming shortened V by 0 bases and J by 2 bases, and 8 bases separated the two germline ends. CDR3 bases: TGTGCCAGCTCACCACCCGGGACGGCCTACAATGAGCAGTTCTTC. It is translated as CASSPPGTAYNEQFF.

By share, this clone ranks as medium-sized. This rearrangement joins TRBV11-3 to TRBJ1-1; perhaps TRBD1 as D (5 bases). The germline gives CDR1 SGHNT, CDR2 YENEEA. Trimming cost V 6 bases and J 6 bases, with 17 bases left between them. This CDR3 has 14 residues. The CDR3 DNA reads as TGTGCCAGCAGGGACCAGGGTGGTCGGGCTGAAGCTTTCTTT. It codes for CASRDQGGRAEAFF. Drawing the rest from reference TRBV11-3 and TRBJ1-1, the complete variable domain is EAGVVQSPRYKIIEKKQPVAFWCNPISGHNTLYWYLQNLGQGPELLIRYENEEAVDDSQLPKDRFSAERLKGVDSTLKIQPAELGDSAVYLCASRDQGGRAEAFFGQGTRLTVV.

The sample holds a few counts of this clone. The genes are TRBV15 and TRBJ1-2; possible D gene TRBD1, 5 bases. Trimming removed 1 base at V and 6 bases at J, with 18 bases between. Germline V gene data show CDR1 as LNHNV and CDR2 as YYDKDF (reference sequence). The CDR3 is 16 amino acids. Written as DNA, the CDR3 is TGTGCCACCAGCAGAGTCGGTACGGCAGGGAGGAATGGCTACACCTTC. Protein product: CATSRVGTAGRNGYTF.

V gene TRBV1 combines with J gene TRBJ1-2. TRBV1 is flagged as a pseudogene. The CDR3 extends over 12 amino acids. DNA of the CDR3: TGCGCCAGCAGCCAAAGTGACTATGGCTACACCTTC. It codes for CASSQSDYGYTF.

The chain joins TRBV6-8 to TRBJ2-1; the D is unclear. Deletions cut 10 bases from V and 7 bases from J, with 23 bases between. The length of the CDR3 is 15 residues. CDR1 and CDR2 (germline): MNHGY, SAAAGT. DNA of the CDR3: TGTGCCATCACCCTGGGCGCAAGTGGGGATAATGAGCAGTTCTTC. It translates to CAITLGASGDNEQFF.

This clone was detected only a few times. A junction end diverges from the germline sequence, so it may reflect a read error. This chain joins TRBV6-8 and TRBJ1-2; 9 bases are a match to TRBD1. CDR1 MNHGY and CDR2 SAAAGT come from the germline V gene. The CDR3 totals 15 residues. CDR3 sequence: CAISVWDRENYGYTF. CDR3 coding DNA: TGTGCCATCAGTGTTTGGGACAGGGAGAACTATGGCTACACCTTC.

The rearrangement links TRBV25-1 to TRBJ2-1; D gene uncertain. The germline CDR1 and CDR2 sequences are MGHDK and SYGVNS. V was shortened by 7 bases and J by 3 bases, with 13 bases between the two germline ends. The CDR3 consists of 14 residues. The CDR3 spells CASTDGDIYNEQFF. The CDR3 nucleotides read TGTGCCAGCACTGATGGAGACATCTACAATGAGCAGTTCTTC.

By share of the sample, this clone is medium-sized. V usage is TRBV6-8 and J usage is TRBJ1-2; D is undetermined. The CDR3 contains 13 residues. The V gene lost 0 bases and the J gene lost 8 bases, with 10 bases spanning the gap. Looked up from germline, CDR1 is MNHGY and CDR2 is SAAAGT. CDR3 region: CASSYSSVTGYTF. CDR3 DNA sequence: TGTGCCAGCAGTTACTCATCAGTAACGGGCTACACCTTC.

This clone was found a few times. The V gene is TRBV6-7, the J gene TRBJ1-5; no firm D call. TRBV6-7 is assigned to the ORF class and has an uncertain function. The CDR3 is 15 residues long. Trimming cost V 7 bases and J 2 bases, with 15 bases left between them. DNA for the CDR3: TGTGCCAGCATAGCGGGTCCTATGGGCAATCAGCCCCAGCATTTT. Its translation: CASIAGPMGNQPQHF.

This clone was counted between two and nine times. The chain has TRBV15 and TRBJ1-5; 7 bases line up with TRBD1. Trimming cost V 1 base and J 2 bases; bases outside gene matches: 11. This CDR3 comprises 18 residues. Germline values: CDR1 LNHNV, CDR2 YYDKDF (reference sequence). CDR3 coding DNA: TGTGCCACCAGCAGAGGGGAGGGGGCGGCTGGGCGCAATCAGCCCCAGCATTTT. This translates into CATSRGEGAAGRNQPQHF.

The chain uses TRBV9 and TRBJ1-5; D remains unclear. Germline V lookup: CDR1 SGDLS, CDR2 YYNGEE. Trimming took 7 bases from V and 5 from J, leaving 10 bases between them. There are 12 residues in the CDR3. The CDR3 loop is CASSLPDQPQHF. The CDR3 region has the DNA TGTGCCAGCTCCCTCCCGGATCAGCCCCAGCATTTT.

J is TRBJ2-2 and V is TRBV19; TRBD2 matches 7 bases. From germline, CDR1 is LNHDA and CDR2 SQIVND (reference sequence). The trim removed 7 bases at V and 0 bases at J, leaving 8 bases unmatched. The CDR3 length is 16 residues. CDR3 sequence reads: CASTRTGGANTGELFF. The CDR3, as DNA: TGTGCCAGTACTCGAACGGGAGGCGCGAACACCGGGGAGCTGTTTTTT.

The sample holds a few counts of this clone. V and J are TRBV11-3 and TRBJ2-2; D is perhaps TRBD1 or TRBD2 (5 bases each). V lost 0 bases and J 4 bases, leaving 9 bases between the germline ends. The CDR3 loop spans 15 amino acids. The germline CDR1 and CDR2 sequences are SGHNT and YENEEA. Here the CDR3 reads CASSLDAGTTGELFF. The CDR3 DNA is TGTGCCAGCAGCTTAGACGCAGGGACCACCGGGGAGCTGTTTTTT.

In its sample, this clone was seen a few times. This chain links TRBV6-8 with TRBJ1-1, with a tentative D call TRBD1 (5 bases). The CDR3 loop spans 14 amino acids. Per germline, CDR1 MNHGY and CDR2 SAAAGT. V dropped 2 bases and J dropped 1 base, with 8 bases sitting between them. CDR3 sequence (DNA): TGTGCCAGCAGTTACAGACAGAGGAACACTGAAGCTTTCTTT. Translation gives CASSYRQRNTEAFF.

This clone was detected only a few times. V usage is TRBV11-3 and J usage is TRBJ1-4; 8 nucleotides match TRBD1. Germline values: CDR1 SGHNT, CDR2 YENEEA. Losses at the gene ends were 1 base for V and 5 bases for J; bases not matched to a gene: 3. This CDR3 contains 15 residues. DNA of the CDR3: TGTGCCAGCAGCTTAGTGGACAGGGAGAATGAAAAACTGTTTTTT. Its translation is CASSLVDRENEKLFF.

This clone appeared a few times. The chain employs TRBV9 and TRBJ2-5; D remains ambiguous. The CDR3 extends over 16 amino acids. The germline CDR1 and CDR2 sequences are SGDLS and YYNGEE. Trimming pared 0 bases from V and 1 base from J, leaving 13 bases between. The DNA for the CDR3 is TGTGCCAGCAGCGTAGCGTCTTTCGGTCCCCAAGAGACCCAGTACTTC. Amino acid sequence: CASSVASFGPQETQYF.